What follows are 20 T cell receptor beta chains derived from one specimen sequenced in a study of OX40 agonist ivuxolimab in advanced cancers. Clones were sequenced by immunoSEQ multiplex PCR, and TCRdb holds only the in-frame ones, with some missing. The table lists about 37,000 clones, just under 85% of them singletons, with 39% in the top ten. The sample was CD4+ or CD8+ T cells sorted from blood, taken in a trial of the OX40 agonist ivuxolimab. The receptor set was obtained from an adult with an advanced solid tumor such as melanoma, head and neck, liver or kidney cancer.

The rearrangement joins TRBV7-8 to TRBJ2-7, with D perhaps assigned TRBD1 or TRBD2 (5 bases each). The CDR3 consists of 14 residues. Germline loops: CDR1 SGHVS, CDR2 FQNEAQ. V lost 2 bases, J lost 6 bases, and 14 bases lay in between. The CDR3 nucleotides are TGTGCCAGCAGCTTATCGACGGGGCGTCTCGAGCAGTACTTC. This codes for CASSLSTGRLEQYF.

The V gene is TRBV18, the J gene TRBJ2-5; TRBD1 matches at 9 bases. CDR3 size: 14 residues. The junction had 7 bases not matched to a gene; V was cut back by 6 bases and J by 5 bases. Looked up from germline, CDR1 is KGHSH and CDR2 is LQKENI. Here the CDR3 DNA reads TGTGCCAGCTCCCCCAAGGACAGGGGCGAGACCCAGTACTTC. This translates into CASSPKDRGETQYF.

This clone is a singleton in its sample. The chain recombines TRBV28 with TRBJ1-1, with D perhaps TRBD1 (5 bases). V was shortened by 4 bases and J by 1 base, with 10 bases between the two germline ends. Per germline, CDR1 MDHEN and CDR2 SYDVKM. The CDR3 is 14 residues long. The CDR3 nucleotides read TGTGCCAGCAGTTCGGACGGGGGGAACACTGAAGCTTTCTTT. This encodes CASSSDGGNTEAFF.

The chain uses TRBV28 and TRBJ1-1; D call uncertain. There are 11 residues in the CDR3. The germline V gene encodes CDR1 MDHEN and CDR2 SYDVKM. The V end lost 7 bases, the J end lost 1 base, and 4 bases lay between the germline ends. DNA of the CDR3: TGTGCCAGCATCTCGAACACTGAAGCTTTCTTT. This translates into CASISNTEAFF.

The chain links TRBV4-1 to TRBJ1-3; D remains ambiguous. The CDR3 length is 16 residues. Germline lookup yields CDR1 MGHRA and CDR2 YSYEKL. V lost 1 base to trimming and J lost 0 bases, with 10 bases between them. CDR3 coding DNA: TGCGCCAGCAGCCAAGGGATAATGTTCTCTGGAAACACCATATATTTT. As protein: CASSQGIMFSGNTIYF.

The chain combines TRBV7-9 with TRBJ1-1; the D gene is possibly TRBD1 (5 bases). Trimming took 2 bases from V and 5 from J, leaving 9 bases between them. The length of the CDR3 is 13 residues. CDR1 is SEHNR, CDR2 FQNEAQ, per germline (reference sequence). The CDR3 DNA sequence: TGTGCCAGCAGCTTACCCGGGGGGACTGAAGCTTTCTTT. Its translation: CASSLPGGTEAFF.

The chain links TRBV6-5 to TRBJ2-7, with TRBD1 as a possible D gene (7 bases). The V gene's germline CDR1 is MNHEY and CDR2 SVGAGI. The CDR3 extends over 14 amino acids. V was shortened by 7 bases and J by 0 bases, with 13 bases between the two germline ends. CDR3 region: CASNGQGGSYEQYF. The CDR3 nucleotides read TGTGCCAGCAACGGGCAGGGGGGCTCCTACGAGCAGTACTTC.

This clone was recorded only once. This chain links TRBV27 with TRBJ2-7; D may correspond to TRBD1 or TRBD2 (5 bases each). Trimming removed 2 bases at V and 6 bases at J, with 14 bases between. CDR3 length equals 14 residues. Per germline, CDR1 MNHEY and CDR2 SMNVEV (reference sequence). This chain's CDR3 is CASSLGARGSEQYF. CDR3 bases: TGTGCCAGCAGTTTAGGGGCGAGGGGTTCCGAGCAGTACTTC.

The chain links TRBV11-2 to TRBJ2-1, with D maybe TRBD1 (5 bases). The CDR3 runs to 15 residues. V was cut by 6 bases and J by 4 bases, with 16 bases left in between. Germline CDR1 reads SGHAT; CDR2 reads FQNNGV. CDR3 coding DNA: TGTGCCAGCAGATTGATCCGAGACAGATACAATGAGCAGTTCTTC. It encodes CASRLIRDRYNEQFF. Combining the CDR3 with reference TRBV11-2 and TRBJ2-1 gives the whole variable domain EAGVAQSPRYKIIEKRQSVAFWCNPISGHATLYWYQQILGQGPKLLIQFQNNGVVDDSQLPKDRFSAERLKGVDSTLKIQPAKLEDSAVYLCASRLIRDRYNEQFFGPGTRLTVL.

V usage is TRBV5-1 and J usage is TRBJ2-5; TRBD1 is a possible D gene (7 bases). The J call may be incorrect, as the DNA end agrees better with TRBJ2-7. Germline loops: CDR1 SGHRS, CDR2 YFSETQ. CDR3 length: 14 residues. CDR3 loop: CASSPGGGGYEQYF. CDR3 sequence (DNA): TGCGCCAGCAGCCCAGGAGGGGGCGGTTACGAGCAGTACTTC.

The V call is TRBV28, the J call TRBJ1-1, with TRBD1 as a possible D gene (5 bases). V was pared by 4 bases and J by 12 bases, with 12 bases between. Germline CDR1 and CDR2: MDHEN and SYDVKM. The CDR3 is 11 amino acids. CDR3 DNA: TGTGCCAGCAGTTCTCTGACAGACACTTTCTTT. It yields the protein CASSSLTDTFF.

The rearrangement joins TRBV28 to TRBJ2-7, with a possible D match to TRBD2 (5 bases). The CDR3 runs to 16 residues. Germline assignment: CDR1 MDHEN and CDR2 SYDVKM. V lost 6 bases to trimming and J lost 2 bases, with 20 bases between them. The CDR3 region has the DNA TGTGCCAGCAGCCTCGAGGGTGGGAATTTTCCCTACGAGCAGTACTTC. Translated: CASSLEGGNFPYEQYF.

The chain is built from TRBV2 and TRBJ1-6, with D possibly being TRBD1 (5 bases). CDR3 length equals 16 residues. V was pared by 6 bases and J by 5 bases, with 17 bases between. The V gene's germline CDR1 is SNHLY and CDR2 FYNNEI. The CDR3 is CASSEGRGGNNSPLHF. Here the CDR3 DNA reads TGTGCCAGCAGCGAGGGGCGGGGGGGGAATAATTCACCCCTCCACTTT.

Details on this clone: Other DNA sequences from this sample encode an identical CDR3 as well. V usage is TRBV10-3 and J usage is TRBJ1-5; 10 positions match TRBD1. The trim removed 6 bases at V and 2 bases at J, leaving 4 bases unmatched. Germline V gene sequence: CDR1 ENHRY, CDR2 SYGVKD. CDR3 length equals 15 residues. CDR3 amino acids: CAISPGQGGNQPQHF. The CDR3 nucleotides read TGTGCCATCAGCCCCGGACAGGGGGGCAATCAGCCCCAGCATTTT.

The V gene is TRBV7-9, the J gene TRBJ2-1, with D hard to call. Germline V gene sequence: CDR1 SEHNR, CDR2 FQNEAQ (reference sequence). V lost 0 bases and J 3 bases, leaving 9 bases between the germline ends. The length of the CDR3 is 15 residues. CDR3 sequence (DNA): TGTGCCAGCAGCTTAGCGCTCCCAGGCTACAATGAGCAGTTCTTC. As protein: CASSLALPGYNEQFF.

This clone has just a few counts. The genes are TRBV7-3 and TRBJ2-7; 8 bases map to TRBD1. The ends lost 5 bases at V and 3 bases at J; junction bases unmatched: 6. This CDR3 contains 14 residues. Germline CDR1 reads SGHTA; CDR2 reads FQGTGA. CDR3 loop: CASSHRDRNYEQYF. In DNA, the CDR3 is TGTGCCAGCAGCCACCGGGACAGGAACTACGAGCAGTACTTC.

V and J are TRBV29-1 and TRBJ1-5; tentatively, D is TRBD1 (5 bases). Looked up from germline, CDR1 is SQVTM and CDR2 is ANQGSEA. CDR3 length equals 18 residues. Trimming took off 4 bases at V and 0 bases at J, with 22 bases between the two ends. In DNA, the CDR3 is TGCAGCGTTGCCCCTCTTCTTTCCGGGGACCTTAGCAATCAGCCCCAGCATTTT. Translating gives CSVAPLLSGDLSNQPQHF.

The chain is built from TRBV11-3 and TRBJ1-1, with TRBD1 matching 7 bases. CDR3 length: 12 residues. Looked up from germline, CDR1 is SGHNT and CDR2 is YENEEA. V lost 5 bases to trimming and J lost 7 bases; unmatched junction nucleotides: 4. The CDR3 region has the DNA TGTGCCAGCAGCCTGAGACAGGGTGAAGCTTTCTTT. It encodes CASSLRQGEAFF. Looking up the rest from reference TRBV11-3 and TRBJ1-1 gives the full variable domain: EAGVVQSPRYKIIEKKQPVAFWCNPISGHNTLYWYLQNLGQGPELLIRYENEEAVDDSQLPKDRFSAERLKGVDSTLKIQPAELGDSAVYLCASSLRQGEAFFGQGTRLTVV.

This clone occurred once. The genes are TRBV9 and TRBJ2-4, with TRBD1 matching 8 bases. J gave up 9 bases and V 3 bases, and 5 bases lay outside the gene matches. The germline gives CDR1 SGDLS, CDR2 YYNGEE. The CDR3 has 13 amino acids. The CDR3 bases are TGTGCCAGCAGCGGGGACAGGTTGGGCATTCAGTACTTC. Translated, it gives CASSGDRLGIQYF.

V gene TRBV5-1 combines with J gene TRBJ1-5; D is undetermined. CDR1 SGHRS and CDR2 YFSETQ come from the germline V gene. V lost 0 bases and J 7 bases, leaving 14 bases between the germline ends. The CDR3 spans 15 residues. The CDR3 DNA reads TGCGCCAGCAGCTTGGAGCCGGGAACGGACCAGCCCCAGCATTTT. Its protein product is CASSLEPGTDQPQHF.